This T cell receptor (beta chain) is drawn from a study of human T cells and chemical hapten exposure. Study at large: Across its 20 to 25 weeks, the study gave patients weekly diphenylcyclopropenone doses to the scalp.

This clonotype was counted many times. The sample's time point: pre-sensitization, week 0. Treatment in this sample: therapeutic diphenylcyclopropenone sensitization with weekly scalp DPC. Individual cDNA molecules received unique molecular identifiers in the library. TCRdb called the RACE reads again in MiXCR, with one record for every CDR3 protein. The sample contains some 98,000 distinct CDR3 sequences, approximately 11% of which appear only once. The sequencing here drew on whole blood, taken in connection with sensitization to the hapten diphenylcyclopropenone (DPC). This sequence originates from a woman aged 55-69 years with alopecia areata. Some clones in this sample may be carry-over from other donors' samples.

CDR3 sequence reads: CASNRQNQETQYF. The CDR3 DNA follows: TGTGCCAGCAACAGACAGAACCAAGAGACCCAGTACTTC. The chain couples TRBV5-6 to TRBJ2-5, with D tentatively TRBD1 (5 bases). Germline V gene lookup returns CDR1 SGHDT and CDR2 YYEEEE. V lost 6 bases and J 0 bases, leaving 9 bases between the germline ends. The CDR3 totals 13 residues.